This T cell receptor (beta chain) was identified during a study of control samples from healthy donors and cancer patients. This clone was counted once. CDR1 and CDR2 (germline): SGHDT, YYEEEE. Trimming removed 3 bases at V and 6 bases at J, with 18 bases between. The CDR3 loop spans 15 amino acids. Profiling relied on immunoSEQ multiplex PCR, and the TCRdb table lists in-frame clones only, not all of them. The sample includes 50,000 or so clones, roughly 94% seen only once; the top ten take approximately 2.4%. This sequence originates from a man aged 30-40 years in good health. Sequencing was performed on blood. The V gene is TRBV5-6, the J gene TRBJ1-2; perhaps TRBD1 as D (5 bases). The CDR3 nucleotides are TGTGCCAGCAGCTCGACTGACAGCCGCCGAGATGGCTACACCTTC. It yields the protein CASSSTDSRRDGYTF. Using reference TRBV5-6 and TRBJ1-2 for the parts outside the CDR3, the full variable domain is DAGVTQSPTHLIKTRGQQVTLRCSPKSGHDTVSWYQQALGQGPQFIFQYYEEEERQRGNFPDRFSGHQFPNYSSELNVNALLLGDSALYLCASSSTDSRRDGYTFGSGTRLTVV.